The present T cell receptor (beta chain) was sequenced within a study of Ad26.COV2.S vaccination and SARS-CoV-2 variants. Germline-derived CDR1 and CDR2 are SNHLY and FYNNEI. The CDR3 is 13 amino acids. The ends were cut back, 1 base at V and 8 bases at J, with 6 bases in the middle. TCRdb's copy holds only in-frame clones and misses some; the assay was immunoSEQ multiplex PCR. The sample consists of 350,000 to 550,000 clones, 80% to 90% of them appearing once. Treatment here: roughly 20 received Ad26.COV2.S at low or high dose, single or two shots; 5 received placebo; per-sample allocation not given. The study sampled participants on day 63 after the first vaccine or placebo injection. This clone was detected a few times.

This clonotype originated in a person aged 18 to 65 who received the Ad26.COV2.S COVID-19 vaccine or a placebo. The chain couples TRBV2 to TRBJ1-6; D remains ambiguous. The sequenced sample was peripheral blood, obtained in a trial of Ad26.COV2.S vaccine versus placebo. In DNA, the CDR3 is TGTGCCAGCAGTGAAGAAACTGATTCACCCCTCCACTTT. It yields the protein CASSEETDSPLHF.